Presented here are 3 T cell receptor beta chains from one specimen sequenced in a study of blood T cell repertoires in COVID-19 (TCRdb year 2020). To prepare the library, the immunoSEQ multiplex PCR assay was applied. The source is immuneACCESS, and TCRdb retained only in-frame sequences with V and J called. Part of the clones is not carried over; for the studies checked, unresolved V genes explain less than half of this, and the remainder is unexplained. The table for this sample lists about 180,000 clones; around 85% of them were counted only once. The ten largest clones add up to under 8% of the sample. Material for sequencing was PBMCs or T cells enriched from blood (not recorded which). All receptors come from a man in his forties who had recovered from COVID-19.

This chain links TRBV30 with TRBJ1-2; 11 bases fit TRBD1. This CDR3 contains 14 residues. After removal of 1 base from V and 3 bases from J, the junction contained 1 base not matched to a gene. CDR1 and CDR2 from the germline V gene are GTSNPN and SVGIG (reference sequence). The CDR3 coding sequence is TGTGCCTGGAGTGGGACAGGGGGCTACTATGGCTACACCTTC. Protein: CAWSGTGGYYGYTF.

V gene TRBV5-5 combines with J gene TRBJ2-7; D may be TRBD1 (7 bases). Germline CDR1 SGHKS, CDR2 YYEKEE (reference sequence). The V end lost 4 bases, the J end lost 6 bases, and 17 bases lay between the germline ends. The CDR3 has 14 residues. CDR3 in DNA: TGTGCCAGCAGCGTAGAAGGGCAGGGGGGCGAGCAGTACTTC. This codes for CASSVEGQGGEQYF.

Remarks on this clone: Other nucleotide sequences in the sample specify the same CDR3. The V and J genes are TRBV5-1 and TRBJ2-7, with a tentative D call TRBD2 (6 bases). The CDR3 consists of 13 residues. Between the trimmed V and J ends, which lost 0 bases and 2 bases, there was a span of 6 bases. Looked up from germline, CDR1 is SGHRS and CDR2 is YFSETQ. DNA of the CDR3: TGCGCCAGCAGCTTGGGCGGGACCTACGAGCAGTACTTC. Translating it yields CASSLGGTYEQYF.